This TCR beta chain was captured in a study of T cells after yellow fever vaccination. MiXCR, run by TCRdb on the 5' RACE reads, gives a single entry per CDR3 protein. The sample carries roughly 100,000 distinct CDR3 sequences, about 8.2% recorded once. V was cut by 6 bases and J by 3 bases, with 14 bases left in between. The CDR3 is 14 residues long. Germline CDR1 and CDR2: MGHRA and YSYEKL. The starting material was CD8+ T cells not binding an NS4B(214-222) dextramer, sorted from PBMCs, obtained roughly 14 days after the first yellow fever vaccination. The chain recombines TRBV4-1 with TRBJ2-5; unclear D gene. This TCR was sampled from a man aged 18 to 30 who received the YFV17D yellow fever vaccine. The CDR3 DNA follows: TGCGCCAGCAGTAAGGGCCGGCACAAAGAGACCCAGTACTTC. Protein: CASSKGRHKETQYF.